This T cell receptor (beta chain) was sequenced in a study of Ad26.COV2.S vaccination and SARS-CoV-2 variants. Study-level findings and limits: Recipients of either vaccine or placebo displayed similar breadth of non-spike TCRs. The placebo group had lower spike-specific TCR breadth than the vaccine recipients did.

Regarding treatment: 19 received Ad26.COV2.S at low or high dose, single or two shots; 5 received placebo; per-sample allocation not given. Repertoires come from day 63 after the first vaccine or placebo injection. Vaccination used an Ad26 vector expressing Wuhan-strain SARS-CoV-2 spike. Trimming took 8 bases from V and 1 from J, leaving 23 bases between them. CDR1 is ENHRY, CDR2 SYGVKD, per germline. The CDR3 runs to 17 residues. Regarding this clone: Antigen: not known.

Profiling relied on immunoSEQ multiplex PCR, and the TCRdb table lists in-frame clones only, not all of them. Of 300,000 to 400,000 clones in the sample, 90% were seen once. This receptor was obtained from a person between 18 and 65 years old who received the Ad26.COV2.S COVID-19 vaccine or a placebo. V gene TRBV10-3 combines with J gene TRBJ1-1; D is uncertain. The material was peripheral blood, obtained in a trial of Ad26.COV2.S vaccine versus placebo. For the CDR3, the DNA is TGTGCCATCCGGTTTGCCGCCGCCGGTGCGGGGAACACTGAAGCTTTCTTT. Amino acids: CAIRFAAAGAGNTEAFF.